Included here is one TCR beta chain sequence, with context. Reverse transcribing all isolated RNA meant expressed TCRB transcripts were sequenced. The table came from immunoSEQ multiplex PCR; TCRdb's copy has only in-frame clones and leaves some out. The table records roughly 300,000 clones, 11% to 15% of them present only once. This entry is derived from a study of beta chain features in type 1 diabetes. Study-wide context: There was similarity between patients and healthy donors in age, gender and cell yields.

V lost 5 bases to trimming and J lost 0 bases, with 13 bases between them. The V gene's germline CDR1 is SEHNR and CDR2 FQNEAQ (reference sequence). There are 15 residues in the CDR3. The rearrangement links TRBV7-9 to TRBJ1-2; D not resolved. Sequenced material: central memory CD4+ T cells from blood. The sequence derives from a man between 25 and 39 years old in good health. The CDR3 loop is CASSPAGGANYGYTF. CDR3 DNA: TGTGCCAGCAGCCCCGCCGGAGGAGCTAACTATGGCTACACCTTC.